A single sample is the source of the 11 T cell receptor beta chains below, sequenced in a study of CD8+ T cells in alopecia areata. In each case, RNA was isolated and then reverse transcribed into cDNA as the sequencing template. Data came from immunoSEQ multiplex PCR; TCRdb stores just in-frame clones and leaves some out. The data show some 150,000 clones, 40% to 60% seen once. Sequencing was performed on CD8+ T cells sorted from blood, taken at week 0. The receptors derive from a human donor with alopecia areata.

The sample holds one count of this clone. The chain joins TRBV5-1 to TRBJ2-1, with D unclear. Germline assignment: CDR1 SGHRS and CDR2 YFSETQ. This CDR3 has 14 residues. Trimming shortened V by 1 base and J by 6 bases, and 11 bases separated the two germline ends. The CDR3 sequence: CASSLTRAVNEQFF. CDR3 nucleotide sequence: TGCGCCAGCAGCTTGACTCGCGCGGTCAATGAGCAGTTCTTC.

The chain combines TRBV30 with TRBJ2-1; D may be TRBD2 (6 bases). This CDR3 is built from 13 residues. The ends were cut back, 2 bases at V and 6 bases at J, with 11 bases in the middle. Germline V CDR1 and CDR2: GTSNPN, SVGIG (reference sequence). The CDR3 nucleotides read TGTGCCTGGAGTTTTATCGGGGGCAATGAGCAGTTCTTC. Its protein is CAWSFIGGNEQFF.

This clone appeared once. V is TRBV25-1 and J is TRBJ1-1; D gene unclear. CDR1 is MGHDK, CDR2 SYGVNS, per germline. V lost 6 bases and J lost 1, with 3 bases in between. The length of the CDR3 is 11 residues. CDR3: CASRQNTEAFF. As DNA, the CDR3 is TGTGCCAGCAGACAGAACACTGAAGCTTTCTTT.

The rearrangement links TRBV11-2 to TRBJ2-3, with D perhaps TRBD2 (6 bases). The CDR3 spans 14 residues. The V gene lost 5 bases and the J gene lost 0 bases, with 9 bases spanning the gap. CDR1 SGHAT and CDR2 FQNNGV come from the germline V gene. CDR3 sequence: CASSRGASTDTQYF. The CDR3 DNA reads TGTGCCAGCAGCCGCGGGGCTAGCACAGATACGCAGTATTTT.

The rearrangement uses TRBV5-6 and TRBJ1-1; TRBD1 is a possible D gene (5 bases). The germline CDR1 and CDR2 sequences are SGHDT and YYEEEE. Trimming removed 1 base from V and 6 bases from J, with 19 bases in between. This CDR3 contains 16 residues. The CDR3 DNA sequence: TGTGCCAGCAGCTTGTATGGGGCGCGTTTCGACTCTGAAGCTTTCTTT. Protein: CASSLYGARFDSEAFF.

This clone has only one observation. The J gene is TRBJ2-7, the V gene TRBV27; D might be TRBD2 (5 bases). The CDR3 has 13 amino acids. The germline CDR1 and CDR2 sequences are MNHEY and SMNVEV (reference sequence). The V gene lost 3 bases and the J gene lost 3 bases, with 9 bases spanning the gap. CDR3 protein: CASSFRRHYEQYF. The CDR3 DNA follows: TGTGCCAGCAGTTTTAGGAGGCACTACGAGCAGTACTTC.

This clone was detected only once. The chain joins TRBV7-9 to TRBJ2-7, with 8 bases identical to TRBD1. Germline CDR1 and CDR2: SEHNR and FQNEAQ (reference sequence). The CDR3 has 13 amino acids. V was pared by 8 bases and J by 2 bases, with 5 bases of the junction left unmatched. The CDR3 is CASGGTGTYEQYF. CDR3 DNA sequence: TGTGCCAGCGGCGGGACAGGTACCTACGAGCAGTACTTC.

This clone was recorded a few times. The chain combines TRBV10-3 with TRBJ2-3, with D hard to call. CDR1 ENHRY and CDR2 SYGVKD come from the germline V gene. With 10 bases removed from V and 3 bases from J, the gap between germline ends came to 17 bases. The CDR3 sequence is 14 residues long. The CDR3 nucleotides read TGTGCCACTGAAGCCGAACTCAATACAGATACGCAGTATTTT. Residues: CATEAELNTDTQYF.

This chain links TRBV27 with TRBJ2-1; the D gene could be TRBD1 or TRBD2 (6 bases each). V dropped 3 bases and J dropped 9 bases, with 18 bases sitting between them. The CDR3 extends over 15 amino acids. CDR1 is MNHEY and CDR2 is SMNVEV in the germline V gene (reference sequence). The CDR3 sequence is CASSFEGSGAGEQFF. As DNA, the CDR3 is TGTGCCAGCAGTTTTGAAGGGTCGGGGGCCGGTGAGCAGTTCTTC.

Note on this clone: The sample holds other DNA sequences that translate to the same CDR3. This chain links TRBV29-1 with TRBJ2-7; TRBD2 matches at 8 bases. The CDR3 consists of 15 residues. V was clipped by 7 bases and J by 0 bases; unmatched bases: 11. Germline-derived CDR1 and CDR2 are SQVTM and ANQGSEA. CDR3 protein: CSAELSGGSSYEQYF. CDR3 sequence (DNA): TGCAGCGCGGAACTGAGCGGGGGTAGCTCCTACGAGCAGTACTTC.

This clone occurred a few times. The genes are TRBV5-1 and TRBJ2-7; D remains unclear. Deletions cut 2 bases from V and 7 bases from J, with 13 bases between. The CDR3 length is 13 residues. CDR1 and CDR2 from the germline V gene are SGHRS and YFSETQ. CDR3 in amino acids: CASSLQISGEQYF. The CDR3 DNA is TGCGCCAGCAGCTTACAGATATCCGGGGAGCAGTACTTC.